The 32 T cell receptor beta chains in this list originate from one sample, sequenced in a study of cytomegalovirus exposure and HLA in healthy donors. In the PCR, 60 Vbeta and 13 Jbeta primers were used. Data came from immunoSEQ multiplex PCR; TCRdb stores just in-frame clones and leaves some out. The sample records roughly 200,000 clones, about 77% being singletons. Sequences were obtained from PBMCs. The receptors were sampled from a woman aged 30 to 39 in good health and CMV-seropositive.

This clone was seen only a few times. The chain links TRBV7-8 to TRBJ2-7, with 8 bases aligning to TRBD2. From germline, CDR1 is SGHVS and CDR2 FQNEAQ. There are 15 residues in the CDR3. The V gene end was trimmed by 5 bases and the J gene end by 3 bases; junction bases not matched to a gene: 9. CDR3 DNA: TGTGCCAGCAGCCCCGAGGGGACTAGGGACTACGAGCAGTACTTC. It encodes CASSPEGTRDYEQYF.

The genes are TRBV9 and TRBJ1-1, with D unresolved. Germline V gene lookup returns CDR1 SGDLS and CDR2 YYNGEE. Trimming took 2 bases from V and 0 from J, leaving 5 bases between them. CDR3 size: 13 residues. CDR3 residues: CASSVSLNTEAFF. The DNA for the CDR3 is TGTGCCAGCAGCGTCTCTTTGAACACTGAAGCTTTCTTT.

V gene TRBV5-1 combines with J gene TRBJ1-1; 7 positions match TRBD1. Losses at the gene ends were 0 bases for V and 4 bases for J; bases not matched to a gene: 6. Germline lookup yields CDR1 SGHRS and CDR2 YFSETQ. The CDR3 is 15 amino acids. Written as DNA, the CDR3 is TGCGCCAGCAGCTTGGCCGCGGGACAGCCCACTGAAGCTTTCTTT. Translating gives CASSLAAGQPTEAFF.

The CDR3, as DNA: TGTGCCAGTGGGAACAGGGCCAATCAGCCCCAGCATTTT. It translates to CASGNRANQPQHF. V and J are TRBV19 and TRBJ1-5; D is perhaps TRBD1 (6 bases). The germline gives CDR1 LNHDA, CDR2 SQIVND (reference sequence). The ends were cut back, 8 bases at V and 3 bases at J, with 11 bases in the middle. The CDR3 is made up of 13 amino acids.

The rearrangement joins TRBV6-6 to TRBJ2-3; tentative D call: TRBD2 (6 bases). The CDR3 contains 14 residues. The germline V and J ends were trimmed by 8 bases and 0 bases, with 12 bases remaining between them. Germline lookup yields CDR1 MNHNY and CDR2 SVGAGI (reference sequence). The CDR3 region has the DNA TGTGCCAGCCTGGGCGGGGTGAGCACAGATACGCAGTATTTT. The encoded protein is CASLGGVSTDTQYF.

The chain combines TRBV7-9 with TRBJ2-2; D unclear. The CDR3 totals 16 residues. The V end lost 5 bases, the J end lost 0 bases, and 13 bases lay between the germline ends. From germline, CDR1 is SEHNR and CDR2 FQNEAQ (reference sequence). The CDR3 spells CASSVLFSANTGELFF. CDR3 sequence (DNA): TGTGCCAGCAGCGTCCTGTTCAGTGCGAACACCGGGGAGCTGTTTTTT.

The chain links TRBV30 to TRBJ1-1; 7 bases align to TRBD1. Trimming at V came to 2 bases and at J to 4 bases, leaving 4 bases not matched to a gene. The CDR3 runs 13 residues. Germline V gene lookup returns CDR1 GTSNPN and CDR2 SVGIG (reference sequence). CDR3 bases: TGTGCCTGGAGTCTACAGGGGCCCACTGAAGCTTTCTTT. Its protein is CAWSLQGPTEAFF.

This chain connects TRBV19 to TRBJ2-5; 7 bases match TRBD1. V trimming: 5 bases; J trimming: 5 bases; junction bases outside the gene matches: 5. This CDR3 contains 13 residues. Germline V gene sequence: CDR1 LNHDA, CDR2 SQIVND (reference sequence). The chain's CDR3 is CASSLTQGETQYF. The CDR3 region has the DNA TGTGCCAGTAGTCTCACACAGGGGGAGACCCAGTACTTC. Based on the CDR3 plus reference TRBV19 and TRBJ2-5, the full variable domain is DGGITQSPKYLFRKEGQNVTLSCEQNLNHDAMYWYRQDPGQGLRLIYYSQIVNDFQKGDIAEGYSVSREKKESFPLTVTSAQKNPTAFYLCASSLTQGETQYFGPGTRLLVL.

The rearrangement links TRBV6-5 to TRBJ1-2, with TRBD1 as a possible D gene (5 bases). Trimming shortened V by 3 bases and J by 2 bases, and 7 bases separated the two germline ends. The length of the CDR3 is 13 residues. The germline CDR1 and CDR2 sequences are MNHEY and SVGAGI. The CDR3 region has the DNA TGTGCCAGCAGTTATCAGGGCAACTATGGCTACACCTTC. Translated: CASSYQGNYGYTF.

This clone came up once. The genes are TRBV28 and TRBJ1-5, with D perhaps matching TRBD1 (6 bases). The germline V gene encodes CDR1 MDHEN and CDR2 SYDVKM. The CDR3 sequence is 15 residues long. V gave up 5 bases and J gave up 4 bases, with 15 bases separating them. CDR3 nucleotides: TGTGCCAGCAGTAAAACAGGGTCCGGAAATCAGCCCCAGCATTTT. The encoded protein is CASSKTGSGNQPQHF.

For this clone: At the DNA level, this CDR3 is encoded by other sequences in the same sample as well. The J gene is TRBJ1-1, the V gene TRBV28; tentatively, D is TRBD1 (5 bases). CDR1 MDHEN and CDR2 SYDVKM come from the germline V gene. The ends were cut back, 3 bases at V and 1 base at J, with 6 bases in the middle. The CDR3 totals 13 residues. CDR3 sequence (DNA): TGTGCCAGCAGTTTTAGGGGGAACACTGAAGCTTTCTTT. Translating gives CASSFRGNTEAFF. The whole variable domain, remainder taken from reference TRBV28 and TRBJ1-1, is DVKVTQSSRYLVKRTGEKVFLECVQDMDHENMFWYRQDPGLGLRLIYFSYDVKMKEKGDIPEGYSVSREKKERFSLILESASTNQTSMYLCASSFRGNTEAFFGQGTRLTVV.

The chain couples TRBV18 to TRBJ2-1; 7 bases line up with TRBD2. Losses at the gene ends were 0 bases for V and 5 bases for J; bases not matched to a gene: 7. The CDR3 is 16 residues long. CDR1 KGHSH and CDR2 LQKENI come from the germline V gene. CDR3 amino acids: CASSPPWGRADNEQFF. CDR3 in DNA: TGTGCCAGCTCACCACCGTGGGGGAGGGCCGACAATGAGCAGTTCTTC.

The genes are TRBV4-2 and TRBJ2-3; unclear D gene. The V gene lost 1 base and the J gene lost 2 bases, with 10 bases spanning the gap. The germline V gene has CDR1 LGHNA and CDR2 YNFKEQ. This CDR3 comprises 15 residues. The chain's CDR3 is CASSQGGTYTDTQYF. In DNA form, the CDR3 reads TGTGCCAGCAGCCAAGGCGGCACCTACACAGATACGCAGTATTTT.

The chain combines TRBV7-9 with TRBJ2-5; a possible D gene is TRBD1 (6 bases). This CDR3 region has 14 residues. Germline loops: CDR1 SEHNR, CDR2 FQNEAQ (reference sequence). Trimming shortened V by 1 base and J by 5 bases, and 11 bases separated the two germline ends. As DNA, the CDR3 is TGTGCCAGCAGCTTAGAACAGGGCAAGGAGACCCAGTACTTC. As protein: CASSLEQGKETQYF.

DNA of the CDR3: TGTGCCAGCAGCCCCAAGCGGGGGGGCATTGATACGCAGTATTTT. This translates into CASSPKRGGIDTQYF. This chain connects TRBV27 to TRBJ2-3; 10 nucleotides match TRBD2. The CDR3 consists of 15 residues. V was pared by 6 bases and J by 6 bases, with 9 bases of the junction left unmatched. The germline V gene encodes CDR1 MNHEY and CDR2 SMNVEV (reference sequence).

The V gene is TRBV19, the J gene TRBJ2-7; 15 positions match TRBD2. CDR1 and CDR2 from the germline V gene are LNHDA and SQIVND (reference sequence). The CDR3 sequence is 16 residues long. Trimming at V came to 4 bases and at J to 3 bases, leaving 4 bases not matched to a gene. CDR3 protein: CASSRGLAGGVYEQYF. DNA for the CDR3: TGTGCCAGTAGTAGGGGACTAGCGGGAGGAGTCTACGAGCAGTACTTC.

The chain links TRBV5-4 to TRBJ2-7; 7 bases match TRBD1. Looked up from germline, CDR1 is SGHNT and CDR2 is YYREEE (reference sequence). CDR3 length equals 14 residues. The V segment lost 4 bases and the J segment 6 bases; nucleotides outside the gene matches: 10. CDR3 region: CASSTTRQGLEQYF. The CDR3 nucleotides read TGTGCCAGCAGCACGACCCGACAGGGTCTCGAGCAGTACTTC. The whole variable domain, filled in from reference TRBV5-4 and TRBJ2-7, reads ETGVTQSPTHLIKTRGQQVTLRCSSQSGHNTVSWYQQALGQGPQFIFQYYREEENGRGNFPPRFSGLQFPNYSSELNVNALELDDSALYLCASSTTRQGLEQYFGPGTRLTVT.

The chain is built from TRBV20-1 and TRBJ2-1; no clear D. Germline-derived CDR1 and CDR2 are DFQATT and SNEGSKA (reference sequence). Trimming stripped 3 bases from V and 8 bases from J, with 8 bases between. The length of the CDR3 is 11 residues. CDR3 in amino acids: CSASPFDEQFF. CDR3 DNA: TGCAGTGCTAGCCCTTTCGATGAGCAGTTCTTC.

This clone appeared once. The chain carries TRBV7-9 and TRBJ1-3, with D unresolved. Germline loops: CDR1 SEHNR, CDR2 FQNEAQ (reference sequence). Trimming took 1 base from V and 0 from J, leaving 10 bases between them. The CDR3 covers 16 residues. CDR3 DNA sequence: TGTGCCAGCAGCTTAGTGGCAGCGACCTCTGGAAACACCATATATTTT. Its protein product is CASSLVAATSGNTIYF.

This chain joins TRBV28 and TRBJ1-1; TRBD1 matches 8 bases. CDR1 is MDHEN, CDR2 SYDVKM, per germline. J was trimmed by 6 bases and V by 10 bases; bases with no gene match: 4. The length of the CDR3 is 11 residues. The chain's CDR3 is CATDRGAEAFF. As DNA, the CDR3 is TGTGCCACCGACAGGGGAGCTGAAGCTTTCTTT.

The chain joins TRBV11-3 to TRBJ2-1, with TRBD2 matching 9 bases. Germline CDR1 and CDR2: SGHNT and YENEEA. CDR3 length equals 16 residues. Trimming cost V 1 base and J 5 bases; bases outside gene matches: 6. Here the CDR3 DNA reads TGTGCCAGCAGCTTAGCTAGCGGGATAGGAAACAATGAGCAGTTCTTC. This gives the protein CASSLASGIGNNEQFF.

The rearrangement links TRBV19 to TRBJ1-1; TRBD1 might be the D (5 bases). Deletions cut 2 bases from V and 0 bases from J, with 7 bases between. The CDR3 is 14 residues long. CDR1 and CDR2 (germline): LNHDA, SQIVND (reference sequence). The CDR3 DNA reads TGTGCCAGTAGTATATCCAGGGTGAACACTGAAGCTTTCTTT. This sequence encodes CASSISRVNTEAFF.

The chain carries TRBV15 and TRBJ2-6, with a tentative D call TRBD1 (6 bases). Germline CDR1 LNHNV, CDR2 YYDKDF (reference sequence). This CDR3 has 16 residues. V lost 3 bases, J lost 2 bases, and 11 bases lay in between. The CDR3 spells CATSRPQGAGANVLTF. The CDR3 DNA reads TGTGCCACCAGCAGGCCACAGGGAGCTGGGGCCAACGTCCTGACTTTC.

The CDR3: CASARQGASYEQYF. CDR3 nucleotides: TGTGCCTCCGCCCGACAGGGGGCGAGTTACGAGCAGTACTTC. The rearrangement links TRBV5-4 to TRBJ2-7, with TRBD1 identical over 10 bases. The CDR3 runs to 14 residues. Losses at the gene ends were 10 bases for V and 4 bases for J; bases not matched to a gene: 11. Germline V gives CDR1 SGHNT, CDR2 YYREEE (reference sequence).

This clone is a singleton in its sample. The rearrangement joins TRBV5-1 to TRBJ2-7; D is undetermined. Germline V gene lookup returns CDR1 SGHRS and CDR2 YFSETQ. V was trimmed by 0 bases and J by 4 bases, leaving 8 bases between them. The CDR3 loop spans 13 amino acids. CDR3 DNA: TGCGCCAGCAGCTTGGACACATTATACGAGCAGTACTTC. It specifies CASSLDTLYEQYF.

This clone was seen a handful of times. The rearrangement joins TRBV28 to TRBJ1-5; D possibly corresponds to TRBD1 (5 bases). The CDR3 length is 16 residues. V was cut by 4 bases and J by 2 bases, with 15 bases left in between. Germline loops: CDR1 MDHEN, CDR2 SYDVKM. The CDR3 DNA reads TGTGCCAGCAGTTCAAACGTGGGACTTGGCAATCAGCCCCAGCATTTT. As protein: CASSSNVGLGNQPQHF.

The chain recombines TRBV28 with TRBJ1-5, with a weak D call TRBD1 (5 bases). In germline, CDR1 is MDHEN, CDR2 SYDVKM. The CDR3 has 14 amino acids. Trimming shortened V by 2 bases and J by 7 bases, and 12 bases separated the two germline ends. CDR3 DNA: TGTGCCAGCAGTTTAATCAGGGATAGCCAGCCCCAGCATTTT. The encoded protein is CASSLIRDSQPQHF. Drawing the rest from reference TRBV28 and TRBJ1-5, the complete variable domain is DVKVTQSSRYLVKRTGEKVFLECVQDMDHENMFWYRQDPGLGLRLIYFSYDVKMKEKGDIPEGYSVSREKKERFSLILESASTNQTSMYLCASSLIRDSQPQHFGDGTRLSIL.

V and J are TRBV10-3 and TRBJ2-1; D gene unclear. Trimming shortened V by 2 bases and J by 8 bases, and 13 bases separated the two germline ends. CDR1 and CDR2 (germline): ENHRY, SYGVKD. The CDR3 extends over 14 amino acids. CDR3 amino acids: CAISEVVWADEQFF. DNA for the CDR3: TGTGCCATCAGTGAGGTAGTTTGGGCAGATGAGCAGTTCTTC.

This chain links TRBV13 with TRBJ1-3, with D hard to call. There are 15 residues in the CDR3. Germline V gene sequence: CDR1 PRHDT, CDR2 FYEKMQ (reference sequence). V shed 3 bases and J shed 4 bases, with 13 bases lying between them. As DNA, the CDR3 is TGTGCCAGCAGCTTGCCGTCCCTGCGGGGAAACACCATATATTTT. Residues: CASSLPSLRGNTIYF.

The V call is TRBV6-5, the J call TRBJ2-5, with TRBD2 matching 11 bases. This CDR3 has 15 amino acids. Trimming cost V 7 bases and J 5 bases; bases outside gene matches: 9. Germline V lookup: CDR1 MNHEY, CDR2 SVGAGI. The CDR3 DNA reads TGTGCCAGCACTTCATCCGGGACTAGCGGTGAGACCCAGTACTTC. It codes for CASTSSGTSGETQYF.

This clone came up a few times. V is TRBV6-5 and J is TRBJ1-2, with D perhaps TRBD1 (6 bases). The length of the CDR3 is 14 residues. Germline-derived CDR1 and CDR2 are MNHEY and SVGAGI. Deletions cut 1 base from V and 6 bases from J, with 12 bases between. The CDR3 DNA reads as TGTGCCAGCAGTTACTTTGCAGGGGTTGATGGCTACACCTTC. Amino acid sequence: CASSYFAGVDGYTF.

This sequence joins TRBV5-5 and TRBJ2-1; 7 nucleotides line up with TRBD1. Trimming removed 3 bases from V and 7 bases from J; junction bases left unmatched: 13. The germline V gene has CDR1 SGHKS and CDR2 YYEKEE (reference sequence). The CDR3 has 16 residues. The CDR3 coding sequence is TGTGCCAGCAGCTCGGAGCTCGGACAGGTCTGGAATGAGCAGTTCTTC. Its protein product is CASSSELGQVWNEQFF.